The clone carrying this TCR beta chain was counted ten times or more. What it recognizes is unknown. This sample stems from a study of CD8 T cells in ankylosing spondylitis. Making use of molecular barcodes, quantitative 5'-RACE generated TCR beta libraries. TCRdb recomputed calls from the 5' RACE reads with MiXCR, one row per CDR3 protein. The data hold several thousand distinct CDR3 sequences, with under 2.5% observed a single time. Findings of the study overall: Reported data indicate significant enrichment of disease-linked clones within matched ankylosing spondylitis synovial fluid.

This CDR3 region has 16 residues. With V trimmed by 0 bases and J by 6 bases, 10 bases remained unmatched. CDR1 is SGDLS, CDR2 YYNGEE, per germline. V usage is TRBV9 and J usage is TRBJ2-5, with 8 bases that match TRBD2. This clonotype was obtained from a male donor with ankylosing spondylitis or in good health (not recorded which). The specimen was blood, either unsorted or a sorted T cell fraction (not recorded which). CDR3 nucleotide sequence: TGTGCCAGCAGCGTAGGACCGGGAGGGCCGGAAAAGACCCAGTACTTC. Its protein product is CASSVGPGGPEKTQYF.